Listed below are T cell receptor beta chains from one sample, sequenced in a study of graft-versus-host responses after intestinal transplantation. Only in-frame clones appear in the TCRdb table, and some are missing; sequencing was by immunoSEQ multiplex PCR. The table has some 39,000 clones, 85% to 95% seen once. For these TCRs, the target antigens are not known. The material was unstimulated CD8+ T cells sorted from spleen or lymph node cells, obtained before transplant. These receptors originate from a human donor who was the organ donor for an intestinal transplant. Each CDR3 is given with its conserved first and last residue. D genes are given only for firm matches. Clone size is given for some rows only: seen once, a few or many times, or a class if the clone is expanded.

clone_size j_call cdr3_length v_call d_call cdr3_nt cdr3_aa
NA TRBJ2-2 13 TRBV4-3 NA TGCGCCAGCAGCCAATACAGAACCGGGGAGCTGTTTTTT CASSQYRTGELFF
NA TRBJ1-2 14 TRBV15 NA TGTGCCACCAGCAGAGATTCCAGGGTCAATGGCTACACCTTC CATSRDSRVNGYTF
NA TRBJ1-5 12 TRBV4-2 NA TGTGCCAGCCGGGGAGGTAATCAGCCCCAGCATTTT CASRGGNQPQHF
NA TRBJ1-4 15 TRBV11-2 NA TGTGCCAGCAGCTTAGTAGGGTCCGCTAATGAAAAACTGTTTTTT CASSLVGSANEKLFF
NA TRBJ2-3 13 TRBV7-9 NA TGTGCCAGCAGCTTAGAGAGCCAGGATACGCAGTATTTT CASSLESQDTQYF
NA TRBJ2-2 17 TRBV9 TRBD1 TGTGCCAGCAGCATCGGACAGGGGACTACCTCGGACGGGGAGCTGTTTTTT CASSIGQGTTSDGELFF
NA TRBJ1-5 13 TRBV5-6 NA TGTGCCAGCAGCTCCATGGGCAATCAGCCCCAGCATTTT CASSSMGNQPQHF
NA TRBJ2-7 14 TRBV11-2 NA TGTGCCAGCACCTTGCGGTGGGCCGGCTACGAGCAGTACTTC CASTLRWAGYEQYF
NA TRBJ2-1 11 TRBV2 NA TGTGCCAGCAGTGAAGGGAATGAGCAGTTCTTC CASSEGNEQFF
once TRBJ1-2 15 TRBV4-1 NA TGCGCCAGCAGCCAAGAGGCAGGGAGGGACTATGGCTACACCTTC CASSQEAGRDYGYTF
NA TRBJ1-4 17 TRBV7-8 TRBD1 TGTGCCAGCAGCGTTCCCGGGACAGGACTACCTAATGAAAAACTGTTTTTT CASSVPGTGLPNEKLFF
NA TRBJ1-6 12 TRBV4-3 NA TGCGCCAGCAGCCAAGACAATTCACCCCTCCACTTT CASSQDNSPLHF
once TRBJ2-5 15 TRBV4-3 TRBD1 TGCGCCAGCAGCTTTGGACAGGGGAGGGGAGAGACCCAGTACTTC CASSFGQGRGETQYF
once TRBJ2-3 17 TRBV7-2 TRBD2 TGTGCCAGCAGCCCGGGACTAGCGGGGGGCGGGAGAGATGCGCAGTATTTT CASSPGLAGGGRDAQYF
once TRBJ2-7 16 TRBV7-2 NA TGTGCCAGCAGCGCCTCAGCAGGACCCTTCCACTACGAGCAGTACTTC CASSASAGPFHYEQYF
NA TRBJ2-7 18 TRBV10-3 NA TGTGCCATCAGCTCCTCGACAGGAAGCCTACCCCTGGTCTACGAGCAGTACTTC CAISSSTGSLPLVYEQYF
once TRBJ1-3 15 TRBV7-9 NA TGTGCCAGCAGCTTAGCTGGGAGCTCTGGAAACACCATATATTTT CASSLAGSSGNTIYF
NA TRBJ1-2 14 TRBV27 NA TGTGCCAGCAGTTTCGGCAGGGGACTTGGGGGCTACACCTTC CASSFGRGLGGYTF
NA TRBJ1-4 14 TRBV6-5 NA TGTGCCAGCAGTTACTCGCGGGGGGGCGAAAAACTGTTTTTT CASSYSRGGEKLFF
NA TRBJ2-5 11 TRBV7-8 NA TGTGCCAGCAGCTTAGGTGCCCTTCAGTACTTC CASSLGALQYF
NA TRBJ2-1 13 TRBV9 TRBD2 TGTGCCAGCAACCGGGGGGTGAACAATGAGCAGTTCTTC CASNRGVNNEQFF
NA TRBJ1-5 14 TRBV6-6 TRBD1 TGTGCCAGCAATGTCGACAGGGGTAATCAGCCCCAGCATTTT CASNVDRGNQPQHF
NA TRBJ2-7 14 TRBV7-9 NA TGTGCCAGCAGACCTCTCCCGGGACTCTACGAGCAGTACTTC CASRPLPGLYEQYF
NA TRBJ2-7 14 TRBV5-1 TRBD2 TGCGCCAGCAGCCCCGGACTAGCTACTTACGAGCAGTACTTC CASSPGLATYEQYF
NA TRBJ1-5 14 TRBV19 NA TGTGCCAGTAGTATAGTTAGCAGTAATCAGCCCCAGCATTTT CASSIVSSNQPQHF
NA TRBJ2-2 13 TRBV13 NA TGTGCCAGCAGCTTAGTGGGCTCCGGGGAGCTGTTTTTT CASSLVGSGELFF
NA TRBJ1-2 13 TRBV29-1 NA TGCAGCGTTGCCCGGACCCACAACGGAGGGTACACCTTC CSVARTHNGGYTF
NA TRBJ2-3 15 TRBV27 TRBD2 TGTGCCAGCAGTTTCTCAGCGGGGGGGACGGATACGCAGTATTTT CASSFSAGGTDTQYF
NA TRBJ1-1 15 TRBV4-1 NA TGCGCCAGCAGCCAATGGTATAACAGCAACACTGAAGCTTTCTTT CASSQWYNSNTEAFF
NA TRBJ1-2 16 TRBV5-1 NA TGCGCCAGCAGCTTGTTGGACGGGACAACTAACTATGGCTACACCTTC CASSLLDGTTNYGYTF
NA TRBJ1-2 13 TRBV11-1 NA TGTGCCAGCAGCTTTGTTGCAGGCTATGGCTACACCTTC CASSFVAGYGYTF
NA TRBJ2-6 14 TRBV29-1 NA TGCAGCATCACAGGGATTGGTGGGGCCAACGTCCTGACTTTC CSITGIGGANVLTF
few TRBJ2-7 12 TRBV2 TRBD2 TGTGCCAGCAGTGGGGTAGCGGGGGGGCTGTACTTC CASSGVAGGLYF
NA TRBJ2-1 12 TRBV25-1 NA TGTGCCAGCAGTGCGCAAGGGTATGAGCAGTTCTTC CASSAQGYEQFF
NA TRBJ1-1 16 TRBV4-2 TRBD1 TGTGCCAGCAGCCAGGGTTTACAGGGGTTTAACACTGAAGCTTTCTTT CASSQGLQGFNTEAFF
NA TRBJ2-7 15 TRBV2 TRBD1 TGTGCCAGCAGTGAACTGACAGGGGGCCCCTACGAGCAGTACTTC CASSELTGGPYEQYF